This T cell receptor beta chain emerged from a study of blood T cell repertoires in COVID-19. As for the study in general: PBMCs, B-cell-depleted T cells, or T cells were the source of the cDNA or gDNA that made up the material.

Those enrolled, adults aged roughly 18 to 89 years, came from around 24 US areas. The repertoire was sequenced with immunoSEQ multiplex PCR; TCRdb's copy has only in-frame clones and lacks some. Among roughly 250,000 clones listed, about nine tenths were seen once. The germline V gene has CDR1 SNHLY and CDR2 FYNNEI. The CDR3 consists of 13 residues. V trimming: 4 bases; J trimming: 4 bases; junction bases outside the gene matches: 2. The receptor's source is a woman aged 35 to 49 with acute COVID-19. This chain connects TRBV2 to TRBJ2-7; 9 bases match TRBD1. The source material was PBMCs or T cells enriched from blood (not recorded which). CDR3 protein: CASSGGQGYEQYV. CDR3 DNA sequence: TGTGCCAGCAGTGGCGGACAGGGGTACGAGCAGTACGTC.